The 18 T cell receptor beta chains in this list originate from one sample, sequenced in a study of blood T cell repertoires in COVID-19. Produced via immunoSEQ multiplex PCR; TCRdb's table is partial and in-frame only. The table has 140,000 to 150,000 clones, around nine tenths seen once. Sequenced input: PBMCs or T cells enriched from blood (not recorded which). The receptors were sampled from a woman aged 25 to 39 with acute COVID-19.

CDR3 residues: CSARYGYGYTF. CDR3 in DNA: TGCAGTGCTAGATACGGGTATGGCTACACCTTC. The chain has TRBV20-1 and TRBJ1-2, with D uncertain. The V gene lost 2 bases and the J gene lost 5 bases, with 6 bases spanning the gap. The germline CDR1 and CDR2 sequences are DFQATT and SNEGSKA (reference sequence). The CDR3 has 11 amino acids.

The chain combines TRBV28 with TRBJ2-3; 12 bases align to TRBD2. CDR3 length equals 19 residues. Germline CDR1 MDHEN, CDR2 SYDVKM. Trimming cost V 4 bases and J 5 bases; bases outside gene matches: 16. CDR3 amino acids: CASSSPSTGLAGRIDTQYF. The CDR3, as DNA: TGTGCCAGCAGTTCACCTTCCACAGGACTAGCGGGACGAATAGATACGCAGTATTTT.

The genes are TRBV7-2 and TRBJ2-5; D is perhaps TRBD2 (5 bases). V dropped 5 bases and J dropped 1 base, with 8 bases sitting between them. This CDR3 contains 13 residues. Germline lookup yields CDR1 SGHTA and CDR2 FQGNSA. The CDR3 coding sequence is TGTGCCAGCAGCATCGGGATCCAAGAGACCCAGTACTTC. This codes for CASSIGIQETQYF.

The rearrangement links TRBV6-5 to TRBJ2-2; D is perhaps TRBD2 (5 bases). Germline CDR1 MNHEY, CDR2 SVGAGI. The V gene lost 6 bases and the J gene lost 6 bases, with 14 bases spanning the gap. The CDR3 is 14 residues long. The DNA of the CDR3 is TGTGCCAGCAGCTACCGGGGTTTGGCCGGGGAGCTGTTTTTT. It translates to CASSYRGLAGELFF.

The chain recombines TRBV28 with TRBJ1-5; D unclear. Germline V gives CDR1 MDHEN, CDR2 SYDVKM. Trimming left V 5 bases short and J 7 bases short, with 6 bases between. This CDR3 comprises 11 residues. The DNA of the CDR3 is TGTGCCAGCAGTCGCGTCCAGCCCCAGCATTTT. Translating it yields CASSRVQPQHF.

The chain employs TRBV5-1 and TRBJ2-7; D unclear. The CDR3 totals 13 residues. V lost 0 bases and J lost 5, with 9 bases in between. Germline V CDR1 and CDR2: SGHRS, YFSETQ. CDR3 nucleotide sequence: TGCGCCAGCAGCTTGGACGTAGCCGACGAGCAGTACTTC. This sequence encodes CASSLDVADEQYF.

The rearrangement uses TRBV15 and TRBJ2-1, with 13 bases identical to TRBD2. Looked up from germline, CDR1 is LNHNV and CDR2 is YYDKDF (reference sequence). The ends lost 4 bases at V and 7 bases at J; junction bases unmatched: 19. The CDR3 covers 20 residues. DNA for the CDR3: TGTGCCACCAGCACGACGAGACAGGTTCTTGGACTAGCGGGAGATAATGAGCAGTTCTTC. Its translation: CATSTTRQVLGLAGDNEQFF. Full variable domain (remainder filled in from reference TRBV15 and TRBJ2-1): DAMVIQNPRYQVTQFGKPVTLSCSQTLNHNVMYWYQQKSSQAPKLLFHYYDKDFNNEADTPDNFQSRRPNTSFCFLDIRSPGLGDTAMYLCATSTTRQVLGLAGDNEQFFGPGTRLTVL.

This chain uses TRBV19 with TRBJ2-1; a possible D gene is TRBD1 (5 bases). This CDR3 has 13 amino acids. The V gene lost 7 bases and the J gene lost 6 bases, with 13 bases spanning the gap. The germline gives CDR1 LNHDA, CDR2 SQIVND (reference sequence). The CDR3 loop reads CASNFPGSNEQFF. CDR3 nucleotides: TGTGCCAGTAATTTCCCAGGGTCCAATGAGCAGTTCTTC.

This clone came up once. V usage is TRBV18 and J usage is TRBJ2-3; 8 bases fit TRBD2. The CDR3 runs 15 residues. Trimming removed 1 base from V and 6 bases from J; junction bases left unmatched: 6. Germline V gene sequence: CDR1 KGHSH, CDR2 LQKENI. CDR3 protein: CASSPLSGSIDTQYF. For the CDR3, the DNA is TGTGCCAGCTCACCACTCAGCGGGAGTATTGATACGCAGTATTTT.

In its sample, this clone was seen a few times. The rearrangement links TRBV14 to TRBJ2-6, with D possibly matching TRBD1 (6 bases). CDR1 SGHDN and CDR2 FVKESK come from the germline V gene. The CDR3 totals 15 residues. Trimming left V 3 bases short and J 2 bases short, with 8 bases between. The CDR3 here is CASSQGAAGANVLTF. DNA for the CDR3: TGTGCCAGCAGCCAGGGGGCCGCTGGGGCCAACGTCCTGACTTTC. The full variable domain, rest sourced from reference TRBV14 and TRBJ2-6, is EAGVTQFPSHSVIEKGQTVTLRCDPISGHDNLYWYRRVMGKEIKFLLHFVKESKQDESGMPNNRFLAERTGGTYSTLKVQPAELEDSGVYFCASSQGAAGANVLTFGAGSRLTVL.

V usage is TRBV7-9 and J usage is TRBJ1-2; 9 bases map to TRBD1. CDR3 length: 12 residues. J was trimmed by 6 bases and V by 5 bases; bases with no gene match: 1. Germline V gives CDR1 SEHNR, CDR2 FQNEAQ (reference sequence). CDR3 DNA sequence: TGTGCCAGCAGCCGGGACAGGGATGGCTACACCTTC. Protein: CASSRDRDGYTF.

This clone was seen just once. The chain employs TRBV7-9 and TRBJ1-3; D not certain. Trimming took 8 bases from V and 4 from J, leaving 12 bases between them. Germline assignment: CDR1 SEHNR and CDR2 FQNEAQ (reference sequence). The CDR3 runs 13 residues. The CDR3 sequence: CASAVAQGNTIYF. The CDR3 nucleotides read TGTGCCAGCGCCGTGGCACAAGGAAACACCATATATTTT.

The rearrangement joins TRBV6-2 or TRBV6-3 to TRBJ2-3; D not resolved. V lost 2 bases, J lost 0 bases, and 9 bases lay in between. The CDR3 runs 15 residues. Germline V gives CDR1 MNHEY, CDR2 SVGEGT. This CDR3 reads CASSYRQTSTDTQYF. As DNA, the CDR3 is TGTGCCAGCAGTTACAGGCAGACTAGCACAGATACGCAGTATTTT.

CDR3 loop: CASSRGGGYTEAFF. In DNA, the CDR3 is TGTGCCAGCTCGAGGGGAGGGGGGTACACTGAAGCTTTCTTT. The V and J genes are TRBV9 and TRBJ1-1; D possibly corresponds to TRBD1 (6 bases). This CDR3 spans 14 amino acids. Between the trimmed V and J ends, which lost 7 bases and 3 bases, there was a span of 16 bases. Germline CDR1 is SGDLS and CDR2 is YYNGEE.

The chain couples TRBV27 to TRBJ2-1; TRBD2 might be the D (6 bases). CDR1 and CDR2 from the germline V gene are MNHEY and SMNVEV (reference sequence). V lost 7 bases, J lost 6 bases, and 16 bases lay in between. The CDR3 is made up of 14 amino acids. CDR3 loop: CASTTTDGGNEQFF. The DNA for the CDR3 is TGTGCCAGCACAACGACGGACGGGGGCAATGAGCAGTTCTTC.

V and J are TRBV6-5 and TRBJ2-3, with a possible D match to TRBD2 (5 bases). There are 13 residues in the CDR3. V lost 7 bases and J lost 1, with 9 bases in between. The germline V gene encodes CDR1 MNHEY and CDR2 SVGAGI. CDR3 protein: CASTHGGTDTQYF. Written as DNA, the CDR3 is TGTGCCAGCACGCACGGGGGCACAGATACGCAGTATTTT.

The V gene is TRBV15, the J gene TRBJ1-1, with a tentative D call TRBD1 (6 bases). Germline CDR1 is LNHNV and CDR2 is YYDKDF (reference sequence). V shed 4 bases and J shed 0 bases, with 12 bases lying between them. The CDR3 length is 15 residues. The CDR3 region is CATSTSTGLNTEAFF. Written as DNA, the CDR3 is TGTGCCACCAGCACTTCGACAGGATTGAACACTGAAGCTTTCTTT. Together with reference TRBV15 and TRBJ1-1, the CDR3 gives the full variable domain: DAMVIQNPRYQVTQFGKPVTLSCSQTLNHNVMYWYQQKSSQAPKLLFHYYDKDFNNEADTPDNFQSRRPNTSFCFLDIRSPGLGDTAMYLCATSTSTGLNTEAFFGQGTRLTVV.

This clone occurred a few times. V and J are TRBV7-3 and TRBJ2-1; TRBD1 aligns across 9 bases. The J segment lost 6 bases and the V segment lost 5 bases, leaving 8 bases of the junction unmatched. Germline CDR1 reads SGHTA; CDR2 reads FQGTGA. The CDR3 consists of 15 residues. The CDR3: CASSTQGAVGNEQFF. CDR3 DNA sequence: TGTGCCAGCAGCACACAGGGGGCGGTTGGCAATGAGCAGTTCTTC.